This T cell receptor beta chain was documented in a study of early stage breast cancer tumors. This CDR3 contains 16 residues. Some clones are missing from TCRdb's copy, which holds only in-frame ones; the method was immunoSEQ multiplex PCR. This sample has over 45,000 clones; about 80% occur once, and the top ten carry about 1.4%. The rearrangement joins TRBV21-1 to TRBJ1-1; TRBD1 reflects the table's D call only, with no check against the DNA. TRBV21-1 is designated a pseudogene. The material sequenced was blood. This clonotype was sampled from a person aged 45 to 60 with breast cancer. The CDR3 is CASSKAHIPQWTEAFF. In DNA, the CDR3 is TGTGCCAGCAGCAAAGCGCATATACCCCAGTGGACTGAAGCTTTCTTT.